The present T cell receptor (beta chain) was sequenced within a study of blood T cell repertoires in COVID-19. Study-wide background: The samples span acute and convalescent COVID-19 from the United States, Italy and Spain. From T cells, B-cell-depleted T cells, or PBMCs came the material, which was cDNA or gDNA.

How the authors handled the data: Amplification with reference gene primers provided the estimates of nucleated cell counts. Profiled with immunoSEQ multiplex PCR; TCRdb holds only in-frame clones, not every one. Clonal size and the V and J genes are those of that table, whereas D and trimming came from the DNA. The repertoire includes tens of thousands of clones, 82% of them detected once, and 6% to 7.5% sits in the top ten. This CDR3 spans 15 amino acids. The V and J ends lost 8 bases and 2 bases respectively, with 18 bases between them. The germline CDR1 and CDR2 sequences are MNHEY and SVGAGI. The V and J genes are TRBV6-5 and TRBJ2-5; TRBD2 is a possible D gene (6 bases). This clonotype was obtained from a man in his fifties with active or convalescent COVID-19. Material for sequencing was peripheral blood. The CDR3 spells CASLKARAGQETQYF. CDR3 DNA: TGTGCCAGCCTTAAAGCCCGAGCGGGTCAAGAGACCCAGTACTTC.